This TCR beta chain is from a study of blood T cell repertoires in COVID-19. Background on the study: The United States, Italy and Spain were the sources of the acute and convalescent COVID-19 samples. The cDNA or gDNA used as material had been derived from T cells, B-cell-depleted T cells, or PBMCs.

Original methodology: Researchers report that nucleated cell counts were estimated from reference gene primer amplification. This table comes from immunoSEQ multiplex PCR, and its TCRdb copy is limited to in-frame clones, with some not included. V, J and clone size derive from that table, while D and trimming were established from the DNA sequence. The repertoire holds about 490,000 clones, with roughly 85% as singletons. Germline values: CDR1 SGHRS, CDR2 YFSETQ. V was pared by 0 bases and J by 2 bases, with 12 bases between. The CDR3 length is 17 residues. The J gene is TRBJ1-6, the V gene TRBV5-1, with D unclear. The TCR sequence derives from a human donor in a cohort sampled during active COVID-19. Sequencing input: peripheral blood. In nucleotides, the CDR3 is TGCGCCAGCAGCTTGGAAAGTTCTTCGGCCTATAATTCACCCCTCCACTTT. It translates to CASSLESSSAYNSPLHF.